This is a list of T cell receptor beta chains from one sample in a study of cytomegalovirus exposure and HLA in healthy donors. Only in-frame clones appear in the TCRdb table, and some are missing; sequencing was by immunoSEQ multiplex PCR. Its clone listing holds under 90,000 clones. Sequencing was done on a sample of PBMCs. These receptors all stem from a man in his fifties in good health and CMV-seropositive. CDR3s include the opening cysteine and the closing phenylalanine or tryptophan. A D gene is named only where the DNA matches it firmly.

j_call	d_call	v_call	cdr3_nt	cdr3_aa
TRBJ1-6	TRBD1	TRBV6-5	TGTGCCAGCAGTCGTACAGGGGGCATCTCACCCCTCCACTTT	CASSRTGGISPLHF
TRBJ1-1	.	TRBV10-1	TGCGCCAGCTCTCGGACCAGGGGCACTGAAGCTTTCTTT	CASSRTRGTEAFF
TRBJ2-5	TRBD2	TRBV19	TGCGCCCCGAACGCGGGAGGGCCCCGGGAGACCCAGTACTTC	CAPNAGGPRETQYF
TRBJ2-5	.	TRBV5-6	TGTGCCAGCAGCTTGGACAGGGCGGAGACCCAGTACTTC	CASSLDRAETQYF
TRBJ1-1	TRBD1	TRBV11-3	TGTGCCAGCAGCTCAGGGGGGTGGAACACTGAAGCTTTCTTT	CASSSGGWNTEAFF
TRBJ2-2	TRBD1	TRBV5-1	TGCGCCAGCAGCTTGGAGGGGGCCCGGGGAACCGGGGAGCTGTTTTTT	CASSLEGARGTGELFF
TRBJ1-2	.	TRBV5-1	TGCGCCAGCAGCTTTACAGGGCCCGACTATGGCTACACCTTC	CASSFTGPDYGYTF
TRBJ1-1	.	TRBV7-2	TGTGCCAGCAGCTTAAGTCCCGTGGGGGCGACCCCAATGAGGGCTTTCTTT	CASSLSPVGATPMRAFF
TRBJ1-1	.	TRBV29-1	TGCAGCGCCGTCGACAGGTTGAACACTGAAGCTTTCTTT	CSAVDRLNTEAFF
TRBJ2-2	.	TRBV5-4	TGTGCCAGCACCATTGGAAGGGGGGGGCGGAGGGACACCGGGGAGCTGTTTTTT	CASTIGRGGRRDTGELFF
TRBJ1-6	TRBD1	TRBV5-4	TGTGCCAGTCAGACAGGGTATAATTCACCCCTCCACTTT	CASQTGYNSPLHF
TRBJ2-3	.	TRBV6-1	TGTGCCATCGGGAAGAGGGATCAGGATACGCAGTATTTT	CAIGKRDQDTQYF
TRBJ1-5	TRBD1	TRBV6-6	TGTGCCAGCAGCCCGGACAGGGGAGATCAGCCCCAGCATTTT	CASSPDRGDQPQHF
TRBJ2-1	TRBD1	TRBV10-1	TGCGCCAGCAGTGAGGGGACAGGGCCCAATGAGCAGTTCTTC	CASSEGTGPNEQFF
TRBJ2-5	TRBD1	TRBV28	TGTGCCAGCAGTTCACTCGGGACAGGGGAGACCCAGTACTTC	CASSSLGTGETQYF
TRBJ1-2	TRBD1	TRBV6-6	TGTGCCAGCGGGGGACAGGCTAACTATGGCTACACCTTC	CASGGQANYGYTF
TRBJ2-1	TRBD2	TRBV6-5	TGTGCCAGCAGCCGGACTAGTGGCAATGAGCAGTTCTTC	CASSRTSGNEQFF
TRBJ2-3	TRBD2	TRBV2	TGTGCCAGCCTCGTCGTAGCGGGGAGGGGAGATACGCAGTATTTT	CASLVVAGRGDTQYF
TRBJ2-5	TRBD1	TRBV9	TGTGCCAGCAGCGTAGAGGGACAGGGGGCGCAGGAGACCCAGTACTTC	CASSVEGQGAQETQYF
TRBJ2-2	.	TRBV6-1	TGTGCCAGCAGTCTCAGTTGGAACACCGGGGAGCTGTTTTTT	CASSLSWNTGELFF
TRBJ2-2	TRBD1	TRBV7-3	TGTGCCAGCAGTCAGGGGGCGCGCGGGGAGCTGTTTTTT	CASSQGARGELFF
TRBJ1-1	TRBD1	TRBV29-1	TGCAGCGTGGCAAGACAGGGTGGTATGGAAGCTTTCTTT	CSVARQGGMEAFF
TRBJ1-1	TRBD1	TRBV5-6	TGTGCCAGCAGCTTAAGGGGGCCCAGCACTGAAGCTTTCTTT	CASSLRGPSTEAFF
TRBJ2-5	TRBD2	TRBV7-3	TGTGCCAGCAGCTTAGGCCTAGCGGGGGGAGGAGAGACCCAGTACTTC	CASSLGLAGGGETQYF